Listed below are T cell receptor beta chains from one sample, sequenced in a study of cytomegalovirus exposure and HLA in healthy donors. TCRdb keeps only in-frame clones here, not all; method: immunoSEQ multiplex PCR. The sample consists of 250,000 to 350,000 clones, just over 85% of them appearing once. Input material: PBMCs. These receptors were taken from a man in his forties in good health and CMV-seropositive. The CDR3 runs from the conserved cysteine through the conserved F or W. A D gene is named only where the DNA matches it firmly. A clone size is listed for some rows: how often the clone was seen (once, few, many), or a class if it is expanded.

NA,TRBJ2-6,TRBD1,TRBV28,CASRLQGAGANVLTF,TGTGCCAGCAGGCTGCAGGGGGCTGGGGCCAACGTCCTGACTTTC
NA,TRBJ2-1,TRBD1,TRBV9,CASSEHNRGTYNEQFF,TGTGCCAGCAGCGAACATAACAGGGGGACCTACAATGAGCAGTTCTTC
NA,TRBJ1-4,TRBD1,TRBV18,CASSPGQGSEKLFF,TGTGCCAGCTCACCGGGACAGGGTAGTGAAAAACTGTTTTTT
NA,TRBJ2-7,TRBD1,TRBV7-8,CASSSPDRGNHEQYF,TGTGCCAGCAGCTCGCCGGACAGGGGGAACCACGAGCAGTACTTC
NA,TRBJ2-1,NA,TRBV7-9,CASSPMGLAEGLWNEQFF,TGTGCCAGCAGCCCAATGGGGTTAGCGGAGGGCCTCTGGAATGAGCAGTTCTTC
NA,TRBJ2-5,TRBD1,TRBV6-5,CASSEGWTGETQYF,TGTGCCAGCAGTGAAGGGTGGACAGGAGAGACCCAGTACTTC
NA,TRBJ2-3,NA,TRBV2,CASLVLVTSTDTQYF,TGTGCCAGCCTGGTCCTAGTCACTAGCACAGATACGCAGTATTTT
NA,TRBJ2-1,TRBD2,TRBV7-3,CASSGGEGNEQFF,TGTGCCAGCAGTGGGGGGGAAGGGAATGAGCAGTTCTTC
NA,TRBJ2-1,NA,TRBV7-9,CASSFAGNEQFF,TGTGCCAGCAGCTTTGCCGGGAATGAGCAGTTCTTC
NA,TRBJ2-1,NA,TRBV19,CASSIGTGLGNEQFF,TGTGCCAGTAGTATAGGAACAGGGCTGGGCAATGAGCAGTTCTTC
NA,TRBJ2-5,TRBD2,TRBV7-9,CASSPKGLVGEQYF,TGTGCCAGCAGCCCTAAGGGACTAGTAGGGGAGCAGTACTTC
NA,TRBJ2-7,NA,TRBV9,CASSPGVTYEQYF,TGTGCCAGCAGCCCGGGAGTTACCTACGAGCAGTACTTC
NA,TRBJ2-2,TRBD1,TRBV5-1,CASSLDPGQGATGELFF,TGCGCCAGCAGCTTGGATCCGGGACAGGGGGCAACCGGGGAGCTGTTTTTT
NA,TRBJ2-5,NA,TRBV7-2,CASSSGTPETQYF,TGTGCCAGCAGCTCCGGGACTCCGGAGACCCAGTACTTC
NA,TRBJ1-1,TRBD1,TRBV10-3,CAISEMTGGEAFF,TGTGCCATCAGTGAGATGACAGGGGGTGAAGCTTTCTTT
NA,TRBJ1-4,TRBD1,TRBV11-2,CASSEGTVRNEKLFF,TGTGCCAGCAGCGAGGGGACAGTCCGTAATGAAAAACTGTTTTTT
NA,TRBJ1-1,NA,TRBV5-1,CASGPSGGGGEAFF,TGCGCCAGCGGACCGTCGGGGGGCGGTGGTGAAGCTTTCTTT
NA,TRBJ2-3,NA,TRBV11-3,CASSSGLITDTQYF,TGTGCCAGCAGTTCAGGGTTGATCACAGATACGCAGTATTTT
NA,TRBJ2-6,NA,TRBV7-3,CASSLTSGAARYSGANVLTF,TGTGCCAGCAGCTTAACGTCTGGCGCGGCAAGATACTCTGGGGCCAACGTCCTGACTTTC
few,TRBJ1-3,NA,TRBV6-1,CASSEPWAAGNTIYF,TGTGCCAGCAGTGAACCGTGGGCCGCTGGAAACACCATATATTTT
NA,TRBJ1-2,TRBD1,TRBV7-2,CASSSGQGEGYGYTF,TGTGCCAGCAGCTCCGGACAGGGGGAGGGATATGGCTACACCTTC
NA,TRBJ2-7,NA,TRBV27,CASRPGYSYEQYF,TGTGCCAGCAGACCAGGGTATTCCTACGAGCAGTACTTC